This T cell receptor beta chain emerged from a study of post-analysis software for immune sequencing data. Germline lookup yields CDR1 MNHNS and CDR2 SASEGT. Trimming took 0 bases from V and 4 from J; bases not matched to a gene: 7. The CDR3 sequence is 17 residues long. Unique molecular identifiers were present in the TCR beta cDNA libraries. TCRdb re-called the PCR reads through MiXCR, storing one row per CDR3 protein. The sample holds some 800,000 distinct CDR3 sequences, roughly 46% seen once. On this clonotype itself: No antigen is known for it.

General observations from the study: Compared with controls, patients had more of five TRBV segments, including TRBV5-6, TRBV5-1 and TRBV20-1.

The TCR was taken from a girl aged 10 to 17 with multiple sclerosis. The chain carries TRBV6-1 and TRBJ2-1, with 9 positions matching TRBD2. The sample was blood. The CDR3 region has the DNA TGTGCCAGCAGTGAAGCGGCGTCTAGCGGGATGTACAATGAGCAGTTCTTC. Its protein product is CASSEAASSGMYNEQFF.